The following is a T cell receptor (beta chain) sequence with its context. The sample comes from a study of PD-L1 blockade in urothelial cancer. Study context: Typically, measured as a median, blood samples had 141,255 T cells.

Time point reported: pretreatment peripheral blood. There were between 1 and 8 samples from each patient, taken pretreatment and on-treatment. Between the trimmed V and J ends, which lost 0 bases and 0 bases, there was a span of 3 bases. Germline V gene data show CDR1 as MDHEN and CDR2 as SYDVKM. The CDR3 extends over 14 amino acids. Here immunoSEQ multiplex PCR was the method, and the copy in TCRdb shows in-frame clones only, minus some. The sample has more than 90,000 clones; roughly 84% are singletons. The receptor was isolated from a man aged 55-75 years with urothelial cancer. The chain couples TRBV28 to TRBJ1-3, with no clear D. This specimen was PBMCs, taken around atezolizumab (anti-PD-L1) treatment. CDR3 nucleotide sequence: TGTGCCAGCAGTTTATGGAGCTCTGGAAACACCATATATTTT. Translation gives CASSLWSSGNTIYF.